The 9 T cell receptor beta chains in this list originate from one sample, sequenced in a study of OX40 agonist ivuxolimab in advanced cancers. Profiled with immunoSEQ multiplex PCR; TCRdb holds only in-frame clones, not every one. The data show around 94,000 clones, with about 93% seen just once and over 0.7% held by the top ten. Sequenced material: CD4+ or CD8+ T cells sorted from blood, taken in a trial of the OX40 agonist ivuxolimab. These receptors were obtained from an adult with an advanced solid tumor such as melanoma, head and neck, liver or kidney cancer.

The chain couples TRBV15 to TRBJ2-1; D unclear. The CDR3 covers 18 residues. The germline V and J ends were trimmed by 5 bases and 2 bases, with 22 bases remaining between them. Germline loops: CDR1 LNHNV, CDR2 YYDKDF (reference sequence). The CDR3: CATSAAPPPGLAYNEQFF. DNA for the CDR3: TGTGCCACCAGCGCAGCACCCCCCCCAGGTCTAGCCTACAATGAGCAGTTCTTC.

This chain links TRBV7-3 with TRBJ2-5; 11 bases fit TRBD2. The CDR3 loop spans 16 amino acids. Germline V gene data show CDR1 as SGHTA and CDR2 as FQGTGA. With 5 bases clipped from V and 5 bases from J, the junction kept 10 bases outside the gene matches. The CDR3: CASSTGTSGAPETQYF. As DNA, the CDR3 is TGTGCCAGCAGCACCGGGACTAGCGGAGCCCCGGAGACCCAGTACTTC.

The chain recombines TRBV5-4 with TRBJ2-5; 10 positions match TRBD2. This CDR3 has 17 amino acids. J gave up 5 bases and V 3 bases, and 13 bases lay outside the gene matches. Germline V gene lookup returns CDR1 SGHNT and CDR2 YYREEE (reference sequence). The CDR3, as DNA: TGTGCCAGCAGCTCCGATCTAGCGGGAGTTGGGGAGGAGACCCAGTACTTC. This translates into CASSSDLAGVGEETQYF. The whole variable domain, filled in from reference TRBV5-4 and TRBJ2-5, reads ETGVTQSPTHLIKTRGQQVTLRCSSQSGHNTVSWYQQALGQGPQFIFQYYREEENGRGNFPPRFSGLQFPNYSSELNVNALELDDSALYLCASSSDLAGVGEETQYFGPGTRLLVL.

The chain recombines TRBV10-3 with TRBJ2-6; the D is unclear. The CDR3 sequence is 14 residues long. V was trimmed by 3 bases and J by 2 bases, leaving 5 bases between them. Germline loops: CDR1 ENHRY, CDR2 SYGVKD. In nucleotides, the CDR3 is TGTGCCATCAGTGAACGGACTGGGGCCAACGTCCTGACTTTC. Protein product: CAISERTGANVLTF.

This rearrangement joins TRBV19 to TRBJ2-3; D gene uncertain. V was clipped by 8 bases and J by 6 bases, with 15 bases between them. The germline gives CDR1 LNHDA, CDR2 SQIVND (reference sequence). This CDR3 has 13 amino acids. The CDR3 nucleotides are TGTGCCAGTGCTCTGGATCGCGAGGATACGCAGTATTTT. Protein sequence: CASALDREDTQYF.

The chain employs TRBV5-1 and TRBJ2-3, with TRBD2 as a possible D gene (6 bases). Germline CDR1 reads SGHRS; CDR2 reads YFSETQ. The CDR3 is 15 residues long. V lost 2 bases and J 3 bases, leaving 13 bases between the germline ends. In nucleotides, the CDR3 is TGCGCCAGCAGCTTCCCGGCAGGAGGGACAGATACGCAGTATTTT. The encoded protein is CASSFPAGGTDTQYF. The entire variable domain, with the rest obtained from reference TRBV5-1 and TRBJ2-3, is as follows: KAGVTQTPRYLIKTRGQQVTLSCSPISGHRSVSWYQQTPGQGLQFLFEYFSETQRNKGNFPGRFSGRQFSNSRSEMNVSTLELGDSALYLCASSFPAGGTDTQYFGPGTRLTVL.

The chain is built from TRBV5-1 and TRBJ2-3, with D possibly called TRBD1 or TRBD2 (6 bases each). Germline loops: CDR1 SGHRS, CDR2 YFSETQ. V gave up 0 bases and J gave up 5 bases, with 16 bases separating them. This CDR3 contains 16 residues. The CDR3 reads CASSLGGRGGGDTQYF. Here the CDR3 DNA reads TGCGCCAGCAGCTTGGGAGGGAGAGGGGGAGGAGATACGCAGTATTTT.

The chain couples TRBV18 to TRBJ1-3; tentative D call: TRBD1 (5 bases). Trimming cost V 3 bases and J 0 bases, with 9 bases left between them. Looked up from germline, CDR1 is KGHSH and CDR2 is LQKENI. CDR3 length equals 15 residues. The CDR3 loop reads CASSPQGHSGNTIYF. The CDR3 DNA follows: TGTGCCAGCTCACCCCAGGGCCACTCTGGAAACACCATATATTTT. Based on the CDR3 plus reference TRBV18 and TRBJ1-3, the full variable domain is NAGVMQNPRHLVRRRGQEARLRCSPMKGHSHVYWYRQLPEEGLKFMVYLQKENIIDESGMPKERFSAEFPKEGPSILRIQQVVRGDSAAYFCASSPQGHSGNTIYFGEGSWLTVV.

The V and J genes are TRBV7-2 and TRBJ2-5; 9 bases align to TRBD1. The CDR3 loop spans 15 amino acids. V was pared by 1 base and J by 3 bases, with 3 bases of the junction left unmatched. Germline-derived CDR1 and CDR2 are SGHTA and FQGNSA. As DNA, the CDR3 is TGTGCCAGCAGCTTAGAGGGACAGGGTAAAGAGACCCAGTACTTC. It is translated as CASSLEGQGKETQYF. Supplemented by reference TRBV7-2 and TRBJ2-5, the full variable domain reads GAGVSQSPSNKVTEKGKDVELRCDPISGHTALYWYRQSLGQGLEFLIYFQGNSAPDKSGLPSDRFSAERTGGSVSTLTIQRTQQEDSAVYLCASSLEGQGKETQYFGPGTRLLVL.